This TCR beta chain came from a study of T cell repertoires in cytomegalovirus infection. Study information: Indications of both CMV infection and matching HLA type were provided by public TCR beta signatures. General study points: Cumulative frequency (of public TCR beta family members) identified carriers of CMV plus the relevant HLA.

This clonotype was observed a handful of times. Its antigen is still unknown. Germline V gene lookup returns CDR1 ENHRY and CDR2 SYGVKD. There are 11 residues in the CDR3. V lost 4 bases to trimming and J lost 10 bases, with 8 bases between them. TCRdb re-derived calls from the reads in MiXCR, one entry per CDR3 protein. The sample lists about 260,000 distinct CDR3 sequences, less than 9.5% seen once, with approximately 15% in the top ten. The TCR comes from a human donor in good health (CMV status not recorded). Some clones in this sample may be carry-over from other donors' samples. The specimen sequenced was PBMCs. The rearrangement joins TRBV10-3 to TRBJ2-1; unclear D gene. CDR3 protein: CAISAIGEQFF. The DNA for the CDR3 is TGTGCCATCAGTGCTATAGGGGAGCAGTTCTTC.